These 26 T cell receptor beta chains were sequenced from one sample in a study of blood T cell repertoires in COVID-19. Only in-frame clones appear in the TCRdb table, and some are missing; sequencing was by immunoSEQ multiplex PCR. Counted here are 130,000 to 150,000 clones, approximately 80% occurring once; the ten biggest clones make up roughly 6.5%. The specimen sequenced was peripheral blood. All receptors derive from a human donor in a cohort sampled during active COVID-19.

The genes are TRBV18 and TRBJ2-2; 8 nucleotides agree with TRBD1. V lost 6 bases and J lost 3; bases outside the gene matches: 6. The CDR3 has 15 amino acids. Germline-derived CDR1 and CDR2 are KGHSH and LQKENI. CDR3 sequence reads: CASSLAGGYTGELFF. The CDR3 nucleotides read TGTGCCAGCTCTCTCGCAGGGGGCTACACCGGGGAGCTGTTTTTT. The complete variable domain, with remaining parts taken from reference TRBV18 and TRBJ2-2, reads NAGVMQNPRHLVRRRGQEARLRCSPMKGHSHVYWYRQLPEEGLKFMVYLQKENIIDESGMPKERFSAEFPKEGPSILRIQQVVRGDSAAYFCASSLAGGYTGELFFGEGSRLTVL.

The chain is built from TRBV19 and TRBJ2-7, with D tentatively TRBD1 (5 bases). The CDR3 length is 15 residues. CDR1 LNHDA and CDR2 SQIVND come from the germline V gene (reference sequence). V dropped 5 bases and J dropped 0 bases, with 14 bases sitting between them. The CDR3 sequence is CASSGTGLSSYEQYF. DNA of the CDR3: TGTGCCAGTAGTGGTACAGGCCTAAGCTCCTACGAGCAGTACTTC.

This clone has a handful of counts. This sequence joins TRBV11-2 and TRBJ2-7; 7 nucleotides line up with TRBD1. Per germline, CDR1 SGHAT and CDR2 FQNNGV. V was pared by 4 bases and J by 5 bases, with 5 bases of the junction left unmatched. The CDR3 length is 13 residues. The CDR3 coding sequence is TGTGCCAGCAGCTCGACAGGGCACGACGAGCAGTACTTC. Protein product: CASSSTGHDEQYF.

The chain carries TRBV18 and TRBJ1-2, with D possibly being TRBD1 (6 bases). CDR1 and CDR2 (germline): KGHSH, LQKENI. V was pared by 2 bases and J by 8 bases, with 15 bases between. The CDR3 consists of 14 residues. The CDR3 DNA follows: TGTGCCAGCTCACCAGGGGGCGCGATCGAGGGCTACACCTTC. This encodes CASSPGGAIEGYTF.

The chain combines TRBV28 with TRBJ1-5, with a tentative D call TRBD1 (6 bases). The V gene's germline CDR1 is MDHEN and CDR2 SYDVKM. The CDR3 has 14 amino acids. The V gene lost 6 bases and the J gene lost 4 bases, with 13 bases spanning the gap. CDR3 in amino acids: CASRGGQKNQPQHF. The CDR3 DNA is TGTGCCAGCAGAGGCGGACAGAAGAATCAGCCCCAGCATTTT.

This rearrangement joins TRBV6-5 to TRBJ2-7; TRBD1 aligns across 7 bases. The germline V gene encodes CDR1 MNHEY and CDR2 SVGAGI. The CDR3 covers 12 residues. J lost 4 bases, V lost 4 bases, and 1 base had no gene match. CDR3 DNA sequence: TGTGCCAGCAGTTCGACAGGGTACGAGCAGTACTTC. Its translation: CASSSTGYEQYF.

The genes are TRBV5-1 and TRBJ2-5; TRBD1 might be the D (6 bases). There are 15 residues in the CDR3. CDR1 is SGHRS and CDR2 is YFSETQ in the germline V gene. Trimming left V 4 bases short and J 0 bases short, with 13 bases between. CDR3 nucleotides: TGCGCCAGCAGCGGGCGGACAGTGTACCAAGAGACCCAGTACTTC. As protein: CASSGRTVYQETQYF.

V usage is TRBV24-1 and J usage is TRBJ1-5; D unclear. The germline gives CDR1 KGHDR, CDR2 SFDVKD. V was pared by 3 bases and J by 11 bases, with 10 bases between. The CDR3 runs to 12 residues. As DNA, the CDR3 is TGTGCCACCAGTGATCCCCTTTCGGCCCAGCATTTT. Encoded protein: CATSDPLSAQHF.

The chain has TRBV28 and TRBJ1-5; possible D gene TRBD1, 6 bases. The length of the CDR3 is 14 residues. Between the trimmed V and J ends, which lost 8 bases and 6 bases, there was a span of 17 bases. The germline V gene has CDR1 MDHEN and CDR2 SYDVKM. CDR3: CASSLYRVGQPQHF. The CDR3 bases are TGTGCCAGCTCGCTCTACAGGGTTGGTCAGCCCCAGCATTTT.

V and J are TRBV11-2 and TRBJ2-7; D perhaps matches TRBD1 (6 bases). The CDR3 is made up of 15 amino acids. The germline CDR1 and CDR2 sequences are SGHAT and FQNNGV. V lost 1 base, J lost 2 bases, and 12 bases lay in between. The CDR3 DNA follows: TGTGCCAGCAGCTTAGCCCCGGACAGTCCCTACGAGCAGTACTTC. It yields the protein CASSLAPDSPYEQYF.

V is TRBV7-9 and J is TRBJ1-5, with a possible D match to TRBD1 (5 bases). This CDR3 is built from 14 residues. V dropped 5 bases and J dropped 6 bases, with 14 bases sitting between them. In germline, CDR1 is SEHNR, CDR2 FQNEAQ (reference sequence). DNA of the CDR3: TGTGCCAGCAGCCCGAACGACAGAACTCAGCCCCAGCATTTT. It yields the protein CASSPNDRTQPQHF.

The chain is built from TRBV19 and TRBJ2-2; 7 bases are a match to TRBD2. The CDR3 is made up of 17 amino acids. Germline loops: CDR1 LNHDA, CDR2 SQIVND (reference sequence). With V trimmed by 0 bases and J by 6 bases, 10 bases remained unmatched. Written as DNA, the CDR3 is TGTGCCAGTAGTATAGATCTGCCGGGGGGTTTGGCCGGGGAGCTGTTTTTT. It is translated as CASSIDLPGGLAGELFF.

V usage is TRBV5-1 and J usage is TRBJ2-7; 8 positions agree with TRBD2. Germline V CDR1 and CDR2: SGHRS, YFSETQ. The CDR3 has 16 amino acids. V lost 0 bases and J lost 3; bases outside the gene matches: 8. CDR3: CASSLGGGGPDYEQYF. In nucleotides, the CDR3 is TGCGCCAGCAGCTTGGGGGGCGGGGGGCCCGACTACGAGCAGTACTTC.

In its sample, this clone was seen a few times. The chain joins TRBV7-9 to TRBJ2-2, with D maybe TRBD1 (6 bases). Per the germline V gene, CDR1 is SEHNR and CDR2 is FQNEAQ (reference sequence). V lost 4 bases, J lost 6 bases, and 12 bases lay in between. The CDR3 has 14 amino acids. The CDR3 loop reads CASSSGTPAGELFF. CDR3 bases: TGTGCCAGCAGCTCCGGGACACCGGCCGGGGAGCTGTTTTTT.

The V and J genes are TRBV19 and TRBJ1-6; a possible D gene is TRBD1 (5 bases). The CDR3 covers 15 residues. With 11 bases removed from V and 4 bases from J, the gap between germline ends came to 18 bases. Germline V gene lookup returns CDR1 LNHDA and CDR2 SQIVND (reference sequence). The CDR3 protein is CAGTALKGYNSPLHF. CDR3 nucleotide sequence: TGTGCCGGTACAGCCTTGAAGGGGTATAATTCACCCCTCCACTTT.

The chain links TRBV12-2 to TRBJ2-5; TRBD1 reflects the table's D call only, with no check against the DNA. TRBV12-2 is marked as a pseudogene. The CDR3 contains 17 residues. CDR3 DNA sequence: TGTGCAAGTCGCCTTCTTGGACAGACCCAGGTCCAAGAGACCCAGTACTTC. Translating gives CASRLLGQTQVQETQYF.

V gene TRBV7-2 combines with J gene TRBJ1-1, with D perhaps matching TRBD1 (6 bases). This CDR3 contains 13 residues. Trimming shortened V by 1 base and J by 5 bases, and 8 bases separated the two germline ends. Germline V gene data show CDR1 as SGHTA and CDR2 as FQGNSA. The CDR3 region has the DNA TGTGCCAGCAGCTTAGGGACAGAAACTGAAGCTTTCTTT. It codes for CASSLGTETEAFF.

The V and J genes are TRBV19 and TRBJ2-7, with 7 bases aligning to TRBD2. In germline, CDR1 is LNHDA, CDR2 SQIVND (reference sequence). V gave up 6 bases and J gave up 1 base; unmatched junction bases: 6. The CDR3 extends over 14 amino acids. CDR3 residues: CASRKRAGSYEQYF. The CDR3 bases are TGTGCCAGTAGAAAGCGAGCGGGGTCCTACGAGCAGTACTTC.

This sequence joins TRBV5-1 and TRBJ1-1; possible D gene TRBD1, 5 bases. The V and J ends lost 6 bases and 0 bases respectively, with 12 bases between them. The germline V gene has CDR1 SGHRS and CDR2 YFSETQ. The CDR3 consists of 14 residues. CDR3 in amino acids: CASKVGGMNTEAFF. The CDR3 region has the DNA TGCGCCAGCAAGGTGGGGGGTATGAACACTGAAGCTTTCTTT.

On this clone: Other DNA sequences of this sample code for an identical CDR3. The V call is TRBV12-3 or TRBV12-4, the J call TRBJ1-2; no firm D call. The CDR3 loop spans 11 amino acids. V lost 4 bases to trimming and J lost 4 bases, with 4 bases between them. The CDR3 DNA reads as TGTGCCAGCAGTTCCGGCTATGGCTACACCTTC. It is translated as CASSSGYGYTF.

The chain couples TRBV5-6 to TRBJ1-1; tentatively, D is TRBD1 (6 bases). The CDR3 runs to 13 residues. Germline V gene data show CDR1 as SGHDT and CDR2 as YYEEEE. The ends were cut back, 2 bases at V and 10 bases at J, with 15 bases in the middle. The CDR3 DNA is TGTGCCAGCAGCTTTTCGTCGGGACAAGGAGCTTTCTTT. As protein: CASSFSSGQGAFF.

This clone appeared a single time. This chain connects TRBV10-3 to TRBJ2-7; 7 positions match TRBD1. The CDR3 totals 13 residues. J was trimmed by 5 bases and V by 7 bases; bases with no gene match: 8. The V gene's germline CDR1 is ENHRY and CDR2 SYGVKD. The CDR3 DNA follows: TGTGCCATCAAAGGACAGGTTGGACACGAGCAGTACTTC. This codes for CAIKGQVGHEQYF.

The J gene is TRBJ1-4, the V gene TRBV30, with 9 bases matching TRBD1. The CDR3 totals 15 residues. The V gene end was trimmed by 0 bases and the J gene end by 3 bases; junction bases not matched to a gene: 2. Germline V gene lookup returns CDR1 GTSNPN and CDR2 SVGIG (reference sequence). CDR3 DNA sequence: TGTGCCTGGAGTGTACAGGGGGCACCTAATGAAAAACTGTTTTTT. Encoded protein: CAWSVQGAPNEKLFF.

This clone has more than one count but fewer than ten. V gene TRBV2 combines with J gene TRBJ2-7; 9 bases agree with TRBD1. The CDR3 has 15 residues. Germline V gives CDR1 SNHLY, CDR2 FYNNEI. The J segment lost 4 bases and the V segment lost 1 base, leaving 5 bases of the junction unmatched. In nucleotides, the CDR3 is TGTGCCAGCAGTGAAGGCCGGACAGGGGCTTACGAGCAGTACTTC. It codes for CASSEGRTGAYEQYF.

This clone was detected once. J is TRBJ2-1 and V is TRBV6-2 or TRBV6-3, with D perhaps TRBD1 (5 bases). The V and J ends lost 5 bases and 5 bases respectively, with 16 bases between them. Per germline, CDR1 MNHEY and CDR2 SVGEGT. This CDR3 has 15 amino acids. CDR3 nucleotides: TGTGCCAGCAGTAGCAGGGTAGTGACACACAATGAGCAGTTCTTC. Translation: CASSSRVVTHNEQFF.

The rearrangement joins TRBV7-9 to TRBJ2-7; the D is unclear. The CDR3 is made up of 12 amino acids. Germline V gene sequence: CDR1 SEHNR, CDR2 FQNEAQ (reference sequence). V lost 5 bases and J lost 3, with 8 bases in between. CDR3 sequence (DNA): TGTGCCAGCAGCGTAACAGTCTACGAGCAGTACTTC. This gives the protein CASSVTVYEQYF.